This T cell receptor (beta chain) was recorded in a study of vaccination effects on CD4 cells after COVID-19. Sequencing used immunoSEQ multiplex PCR; TCRdb keeps in-frame clones, though not all of them. The sample gives around 25,000 clones, more than 70% of which show up once; 9% to 12% is in the top ten. Of note for this clone: The antigen remains undetermined.

The CDR3 loop spans 14 amino acids. Germline CDR1 and CDR2: GTSNPN and SVGIG (reference sequence). CD4+ T cells specific for antigen were expanded with viral peptide pools by the ViraFEST assay before sequencing. Between days 10 and 11 of culture, CD4+ T cells were separated out. Vaccine recipients had no previous SARS-CoV-2 infection; their nucleocapsid antibodies were negative. The chain carries TRBV30 and TRBJ2-6; D ambiguous. The source material was CD4+ T cells from PBMCs cultured with HCoV-NL63 spike peptides, sampled before COVID-19 vaccination. This clonotype was obtained from a human donor who received a COVID-19 vaccine. DNA for the CDR3: TGTACTACCTCTCGTCCATCTGGGGCCAACGTCCTGACTTTC. Translating gives CTTSRPSGANVLTF.